This T cell receptor (beta chain) was sequenced during a study of cytomegalovirus exposure and HLA in healthy donors (dated by TCRdb to about 2017). Regarding the research as a whole: In an earlier analysis of about 560 of the donors, 250 to 300 Gb of sequence data and 100 million or so unique TCR beta sequences from approximately 180 million T cells were reported. Alongside the repertoire data, information on donor age, sex, ethnicity and CMV serostatus was compiled. An early release covering over 500 HLA-typed donors comprised around 300 gigabases of sequencing data and roughly 85 million unique TCR sequences. Rather than drawing on any new phenotypic data, the later analysis identified candidate immune exposures from TCR beta sequences and the way those sequences occurred across donors. Typing coverage varied by locus: roughly 629-640 donors for A, B, C, DRB1 and DQB1; about 520 for DQA1; over 600 for DPA1; around 490 for DPB1. Among about 400 genotyped donors of the cohort, an average of around 220,000 unique TCR beta nucleotide sequences was sequenced per donor, of which about 19% were non-productive. Every repertoire in the discovery cohort had been generated on one and the same sequencing platform. A later analysis re-analyzed previously published TCR beta repertoires from roughly 600 donors and added high-resolution HLA genotyping to study TCR occurrence patterns. In an earlier analysis of more than 550 of the donors, high-throughput TCR beta sequencing was used to judge whether each TCR beta V gene segment behaved as functional or pseudogenic. A later genetic analysis used genome-wide SNP genotypes for 398 of the 666 donors, treating that subset as a discovery cohort. Along with the 666-subject first cohort, a separate validation cohort of 120 different subjects was used. Class I and class II HLA loci were covered by the typing at four-digit resolution. The study profiled the T cell repertoires of more than 500 subjects by immunosequencing and related them to cytomegalovirus serostatus. Of the 398 genotyped donors, around 81% fell in the genetic ancestry cluster associated with self-reported Caucasian donors. The study aimed to test whether signatures of past pathogen exposure could be identified by cataloging public T cell receptors. To predict cytomegalovirus infection status, the study combined high-throughput TCR immunosequencing, statistical association of individual TCRs with disease status, and machine learning. Roughly five DR-DQ haplotypes were handled as single units for association and clustering, since linkage in the cohort was strong.

The cohort consisted of 600 to 750 healthy bone marrow donors. At the time of sampling, all cohort members were nominally healthy, though unrecorded immune exposures were likely present. The donor was CMV seropositive and belonged to the group of more than 250 seropositive cohort members. A peripheral blood sample was provided by each donor, and peripheral blood mononuclear cells were used for TCR beta sequencing. Genomic DNA was extracted from the blood cell samples with the Qiagen DNeasy Blood Extraction Kit. Libraries were made using the immunoSEQ multiplex PCR assay. The multiplex PCR relied on a mix of 60 forward primers for TCR Vbeta segments and 13 reverse primers for TCR Jbeta segments. The CDR3 region of rearranged TCR beta genes was amplified from genomic DNA by a multiplex PCR assay. The Illumina HiSeq System was used to sequence the amplified TCR beta libraries as 87-base-pair reads. As for the original processing: In a later analysis, approximately 74 million unique TCR beta chains were counted across the approximately 640 repertoires, and about 9.9 million of these chains were shared by at least two donors. Raw reads were error-corrected and collapsed into unique sequences by a nearest-neighbor algorithm in which closely related sequences were merged to remove PCR and sequencing errors. To assign V, D and J gene segments, CDR3 sequences were aligned to IMGT reference sequences. For a sequence to be retained, a match of at least six nucleotides was required to both a V gene segment and a J gene segment. Rearrangements were classified as productive when the CDR3 lacked stop codons and remained in frame with V and J, and all other rearrangements were classified as non-productive. CDR3 was defined according to IMGT convention as the region running from the second conserved V-encoded cysteine to the conserved J-encoded phenylalanine. The earlier analysis of about 500 of the donors excluded sequences that lacked an unambiguous match to a single V gene segment. In an earlier analysis of 450 to 750 of the donors, a V segment was called functional when productive rearrangements were above 56.7%, and segregating when the standard deviation between donors exceeded 5%. A statistical classification framework was built to diagnose cytomegalovirus status from the catalog of TCR beta chain sequences. In a later analysis, TCR nucleotide sequences were compared against IMGT/GENE-DB human TR gene sequences so that V and J genes could be assigned. In a later analysis, CDR3 sequences and most-parsimonious VDJ recombination scenarios were assigned using the TCRdist pipeline. In a later analysis, every TCR beta chain was defined by the combination of its CDR3 amino acid sequence and its V-gene family, and reads without a unique V-gene family were dropped. In a later analysis, approximately 590 highly shared, low-generation-probability nucleotide sequences were removed to address suspected cross-contamination and a sequencing artifact. In a later analysis, a clonal expansion index for each public chain was calculated from normalized within-repertoire ranks of inferred template counts. In a later analysis, generation probabilities were computed using a VDJ recombination model fitted to out-of-frame rearrangements, and the results were checked against IGoR. Hypergeometric tests were used in a later analysis to score TCR-TCR, TCR-HLA and TCR-CMV co-occurrence, with a repertoire-size bias correction applied to the TCR pairs. To estimate false discovery rates, a later analysis permuted the HLA or CMV assignments 20 times. A later analysis grouped co-occurring TCRs with DBSCAN, adding TCRdist sequence similarity when clustering within HLA-allele-positive subsets. Repertoires with fewer than 30,000 or more than 120,000 public chains, plus five repertoires with anomalous nucleotide sharing, were excluded from co-occurrence clustering. Entries here come from immuneACCESS through TCRdb and include only in-frame sequences with V and J called. Some clones fail to appear in such tables; in the studies checked, an unresolved V gene covers under half of the shortfall, and the cause of the remainder is unknown. The V and J calls and the clone size are those of that table, but D and trimming were determined from the DNA. This sample gives about 170,000 clones in total; roughly 81% of them show up just once. Around 2.1% of the sample is in the top ten clones.

The paper as a whole reports these results and caveats: The sequencing pipeline was judged likely to have produced a cluster of highly shared sequence variants as a technical artifact. In the study, around 150 TCR beta chains were listed as associated with cytomegalovirus. A later genetic analysis reported fewer N-insertions in productive TCRs among donors in an Asian-associated ancestry cluster than the approximately 700-donor mean. Because some donors lacked HLA typing at each locus, the association tests relied only on the typed subset. Several of the top co-occurrence clusters appeared to be linked to parvovirus B19, influenza, CMV and Epstein-Barr virus, according to a later analysis. The authors suggested that the approach could potentially be generalized to other disease states and immunological phenotypes. Because the 87-base-pair reads could not distinguish some IMGT-functional V segments, including TRBV6-2 and TRBV6-3, those segments were excluded. While some public TCRs were present in many individuals, most TCR sequences turned up only very rarely across donors. A later analysis found that HLA-associated TCR beta chains were more clonally expanded and had lower generation probabilities than equally common non-associated chains. The classifier was reported to diagnose cytomegalovirus status with high specificity and sensitivity in both the original and validation cohorts. Specific HLA alleles were associated with 15,000 to 20,000 TCR beta sequences at a false discovery rate of 0.05 in a later analysis. A further reported finding was that TCR beta sequences accurately predicted the HLA-A and HLA-B alleles for most subjects in the first cohort. In vitro tests confirmed that a few of the cytomegalovirus-associated TCR beta chains recognize cytomegalovirus antigens. In an earlier analysis of approximately 590 of the donors, most TCR beta V segments appeared in productive rearrangements about 87% or about 30% of the time, broadly matching IMGT annotations. A later analysis found that TCR association rates varied across HLA loci, with DRB1 alleles showing the most associated TCRs and HLA-C alleles the fewest. Only TCR beta chains were sequenced in this cohort, and the absence of alpha or paired-chain data limited detectable features. V-gene and J-gene trimming of TCR beta chains was associated with a missense DCLRE1C variant in a later genetic analysis, and the association was replicated in an independent cohort. Linkage disequilibrium might explain the correlated functional status among segregating V segments, but an unknown experimental factor could not be excluded. Roughly 15 rarely observed V segments, including chromosome 9 orphons, were excluded from the earlier analysis of some 590 of the donors because counts were too low. When HLA alleles, especially DR and DQ, strongly co-occurred, TCR associations were difficult to assign to individual alleles. CMV serostatus was the only immune exposure information available for the cohort. Presence/absence analyses assumed roughly uniform sequencing depth across donors, an assumption that may not hold. In a later analysis, most CMV-associated TCR beta chains were found to appear HLA-restricted, with HLA associations seemingly driven largely by CMV exposure.

CDR1 and CDR2, per the germline V gene (reference sequence), are SEHNR and FQNEAQ. Trimming accounts for 5 bases at V and 3 bases at J, while the number of junction bases matched to no gene is 11. The CDR3 contains 16 residues, cysteine and phenylalanine counted. The DNA shown is the 48-base CDR3, in frame from base 1. Comments on this clone: Its antigen is unknown. One base away there is no much larger clone; base qualities are not given.

Recombination joined TRBV7-9 with TRBJ2-3; 7 bases in between match TRBD1. The TCR sequence derives from a man aged 18-30 years in good health and CMV-seropositive. The source material was PBMCs. The DNA sequence is as follows: TGTGCCAGCAGCCCCTTGACAGGGTGGACAACAGATACGCAGTATTTT. This codes for CASSPLTGWTTDTQYF.